The 32 T cell receptor beta chains presented below share a single source sample, sequenced in a study of OX40 agonist ivuxolimab in advanced cancers. Assay: immunoSEQ multiplex PCR; the TCRdb copy retains only in-frame clones and omits some. The sample includes about 31,000 clones, roughly nine tenths of them seen just once. This sample comprised CD4+ or CD8+ T cells sorted from blood, obtained in a trial of the OX40 agonist ivuxolimab. The receptors were sampled from an adult with an advanced solid tumor such as melanoma, head and neck, liver or kidney cancer.

This sequence joins TRBV28 and TRBJ2-1; TRBD1 is a possible D gene (6 bases). V was shortened by 6 bases and J by 2 bases, with 26 bases between the two germline ends. The CDR3 consists of 19 residues. Germline assignment: CDR1 MDHEN and CDR2 SYDVKM. CDR3 sequence reads: CASSSGTPGPESPYNEQFF. Written as DNA, the CDR3 is TGTGCCAGCAGCTCCGGGACACCCGGTCCCGAGAGTCCCTACAATGAGCAGTTCTTC.

Only one count was recorded for this clone. The V and J genes are TRBV7-9 and TRBJ1-2, with no clear D. The germline CDR1 and CDR2 sequences are SEHNR and FQNEAQ (reference sequence). The CDR3 loop spans 13 amino acids. Trimming cost V 1 base and J 3 bases, with 6 bases left between them. CDR3 loop: CASSLDRDYGYTF. Written as DNA, the CDR3 is TGTGCCAGCAGCTTAGACAGAGACTATGGCTACACCTTC.

The chain recombines TRBV19 with TRBJ2-7, with D maybe TRBD1 (5 bases). CDR1 and CDR2 from the germline V gene are LNHDA and SQIVND (reference sequence). The CDR3 totals 13 residues. The ends were cut back, 5 bases at V and 4 bases at J, with 12 bases in the middle. CDR3 protein: CASSPYQGYEQYF. Here the CDR3 DNA reads TGTGCCAGTAGTCCATACCAGGGTTACGAGCAGTACTTC.

This clone was observed a handful of times. This chain links TRBV6-4 with TRBJ2-3; no reliable D call. Germline loops: CDR1 MRHNA, CDR2 SNTAGT. V was trimmed by 2 bases and J by 0 bases, leaving 6 bases between them. The CDR3 totals 14 residues. CDR3 DNA sequence: TGTGCCAGCAGTGACGAACCTAGCACAGATACGCAGTATTTT. This translates into CASSDEPSTDTQYF.

Details on this clone: A far bigger clonotype differs at one base, so this is likely a read error. V gene TRBV5-6 combines with J gene TRBJ2-7; D gene uncertain. The germline CDR1 and CDR2 sequences are SGHDT and YYEEEE. The CDR3 extends over 15 amino acids. V dropped 0 bases and J dropped 2 bases, with 12 bases sitting between them. The CDR3 region is CASSLVSYRTYEQYF. The DNA of the CDR3 is TGTGCCAGCAGCTTGGTGTCGTATAGGACCTACGAGCAGTACTTC.

The chain joins TRBV7-9 to TRBJ2-7, with 7 bases that match TRBD2. Germline-derived CDR1 and CDR2 are SEHNR and FQNEAQ (reference sequence). The CDR3 spans 14 residues. Germline trimming cut 3 bases from V and 2 bases from J; bases unmatched to any gene: 4. CDR3 coding DNA: TGTGCCAGCAGCTTCGGACTAGTTACCTACGAGCAGTACTTC. Its translation is CASSFGLVTYEQYF. The full variable domain, its missing parts supplied by reference TRBV7-9 and TRBJ2-7, is DTGVSQNPRHKITKRGQNVTFRCDPISEHNRLYWYRQTLGQGPEFLTYFQNEAQLEKSRLLSDRFSAERPKGSFSTLEIQRTEQGDSAMYLCASSFGLVTYEQYFGPGTRLTVT.

This clone was recorded a few times. This rearrangement joins TRBV5-3 to TRBJ2-7; a weak D match, TRBD2 (5 bases). TRBV5-3 is an open reading frame, and its role is uncertain. Trimming stripped 8 bases from V and 10 bases from J, with 28 bases between. The CDR3 consists of 15 residues. In DNA, the CDR3 is TGTGCCAGCAGCCAAGATCCACTAGTCCCTCCAGAACAGTACTTC. Residues: CASSQDPLVPPEQYF.

There are a few counts of this clone. The rearrangement joins TRBV15 to TRBJ2-3; 9 nucleotides line up with TRBD2. Losses at the gene ends were 0 bases for V and 3 bases for J; bases not matched to a gene: 1. Germline values: CDR1 LNHNV, CDR2 YYDKDF (reference sequence). CDR3 length: 15 amino acids. For the CDR3, the DNA is TGTGCCACCAGCAGAGATGGACTAGCGACAGATACGCAGTATTTT. This encodes CATSRDGLATDTQYF.

The chain couples TRBV5-6 to TRBJ2-7; a weak D match, TRBD2 (6 bases). V gave up 4 bases and J gave up 0 bases, with 8 bases separating them. The CDR3 consists of 13 residues. Germline CDR1 SGHDT, CDR2 YYEEEE. The CDR3 sequence: CASSRGGSYEQYF. The CDR3 DNA sequence: TGTGCCAGCAGCCGGGGAGGCTCCTACGAGCAGTACTTC. Variable domain in full (rest from reference TRBV5-6 and TRBJ2-7): DAGVTQSPTHLIKTRGQQVTLRCSPKSGHDTVSWYQQALGQGPQFIFQYYEEEERQRGNFPDRFSGHQFPNYSSELNVNALLLGDSALYLCASSRGGSYEQYFGPGTRLTVT.

A few counts support this clone. This chain uses TRBV7-9 with TRBJ1-2, with 7 bases that match TRBD1. The ends lost 6 bases at V and 6 bases at J; junction bases unmatched: 16. The CDR3 runs 16 residues. CDR1 is SEHNR and CDR2 is FQNEAQ in the germline V gene (reference sequence). The CDR3 here is CASRSAGTVASDGYTF. In DNA, the CDR3 is TGTGCCAGCAGGAGCGCCGGGACAGTAGCGTCGGATGGCTACACCTTC.

The chain uses TRBV7-9 and TRBJ1-4, with a weak D call TRBD1 (5 bases). This CDR3 has 15 amino acids. The germline gives CDR1 SEHNR, CDR2 FQNEAQ (reference sequence). Trimming shortened V by 4 bases and J by 10 bases, and 19 bases separated the two germline ends. CDR3 bases: TGTGCCAGCAGCTACGCCGTAGGAGGGGCTCTAAAACTGTTTTTT. This gives the protein CASSYAVGGALKLFF.

V and J are TRBV2 and TRBJ2-4; D not certain. V was clipped by 3 bases and J by 13 bases, with 16 bases between them. This CDR3 is 13 amino acids long. Germline V gene data show CDR1 as SNHLY and CDR2 as FYNNEI. CDR3 sequence (DNA): TGTGCCAGCAGTGACAACCGATCACCGCGACAGTACTTC. This gives the protein CASSDNRSPRQYF. Variable domain in full (rest from reference TRBV2 and TRBJ2-4): EPEVTQTPSHQVTQMGQEVILRCVPISNHLYFYWYRQILGQKVEFLVSFYNNEISEKSEIFDDQFSVERPDGSNFTLKIRSTKLEDSAMYFCASSDNRSPRQYFGAGTRLSVL.

The rearrangement links TRBV2 to TRBJ1-5; D unclear. The CDR3 runs to 15 residues. The germline V gene has CDR1 SNHLY and CDR2 FYNNEI. Trimming shortened V by 8 bases and J by 0 bases, and 14 bases separated the two germline ends. CDR3 DNA: TGTGCCAGCGAGAGGAGTGTATATAGCAATCAGCCCCAGCATTTT. This codes for CASERSVYSNQPQHF.

The chain recombines TRBV27 with TRBJ2-1, with 7 bases identical to TRBD1. The germline gives CDR1 MNHEY, CDR2 SMNVEV (reference sequence). J was trimmed by 6 bases and V by 5 bases; bases with no gene match: 7. The CDR3 totals 14 residues. The CDR3 sequence is CASSPTDRVNEQFF. CDR3 nucleotide sequence: TGTGCCAGCAGTCCAACAGACAGGGTCAATGAGCAGTTCTTC.

CDR3 sequence reads: CASSFGFSYEQYF. For the CDR3, the DNA is TGTGCCAGCAGTTTCGGCTTCTCCTACGAGCAGTACTTC. The chain couples TRBV27 to TRBJ2-7; D is unresolved. The CDR3 runs 13 residues. V was clipped by 3 bases and J by 0 bases, with 6 bases between them. Germline loops: CDR1 MNHEY, CDR2 SMNVEV (reference sequence).

The J gene is TRBJ2-1, the V gene TRBV2; no reliable D call. The CDR3 is 13 amino acids. The V gene's germline CDR1 is SNHLY and CDR2 FYNNEI. Trimming removed 7 bases from V and 1 base from J, with 8 bases in between. In nucleotides, the CDR3 is TGTGCCAGCAATCCCGCTTCCTACAATGAGCAGTTCTTC. Amino acid sequence: CASNPASYNEQFF.

This clone showed up just a few times. The V call is TRBV29-1, the J call TRBJ2-3; 7 nucleotides match TRBD1. In germline, CDR1 is SQVTM, CDR2 ANQGSEA. This CDR3 spans 18 amino acids. V trimming: 0 bases; J trimming: 1 base; junction bases outside the gene matches: 13. The CDR3 DNA reads as TGCAGCGTTGAAGATGCCGGGACAGCGGTGCCTGGCACAGATACGCAGTATTTT. Translated: CSVEDAGTAVPGTDTQYF.

The rearrangement joins TRBV2 to TRBJ1-5; D perhaps matches TRBD1 (6 bases). CDR3 length: 14 residues. Germline assignment: CDR1 SNHLY and CDR2 FYNNEI. Deletions cut 8 bases from V and 5 bases from J, with 16 bases between. CDR3 amino acids: CASSRGRVDQPQHF. The CDR3 DNA reads as TGTGCCAGCTCTCGGGGGCGTGTAGATCAGCCCCAGCATTTT.

This clone was observed once. The chain couples TRBV5-4 to TRBJ2-7, with TRBD2 as a possible D gene (7 bases). Germline CDR1 SGHNT, CDR2 YYREEE (reference sequence). V lost 7 bases and J lost 6, with 14 bases in between. This CDR3 has 12 amino acids. The CDR3 DNA follows: TGTGCCAGCGGATCGGGGGGCGGCGAGCAGTACTTC. Translating gives CASGSGGGEQYF.

The chain links TRBV7-9 to TRBJ2-2, with 12 bases lining up with TRBD2. The CDR3 covers 16 residues. The ends lost 5 bases at V and 4 bases at J; junction bases unmatched: 5. Germline loops: CDR1 SEHNR, CDR2 FQNEAQ (reference sequence). The CDR3 DNA follows: TGTGCCAGCAGCCTCCTAGCGGGAGGGATCACCGGGGAGCTGTTTTTT. Its translation is CASSLLAGGITGELFF.

CDR3 loop: CASSQDSRVEVGNTEAFF. The CDR3 coding sequence is TGCGCCAGCAGCCAAGATTCGAGGGTAGAAGTTGGGAACACTGAAGCTTTCTTT. The chain uses TRBV4-3 and TRBJ1-1; the D is unclear. Germline V gene lookup returns CDR1 LGHNA and CDR2 YSLEER. V was cut by 0 bases and J by 1 base, with 18 bases left in between. The CDR3 spans 18 residues.

The CDR3 loop reads CASSQAQSQETQYF. CDR3 sequence (DNA): TGCGCCAGCAGCCAGGCTCAGTCCCAAGAGACCCAGTACTTC. V usage is TRBV4-1 and J usage is TRBJ2-5; no clear D gene. Germline values: CDR1 MGHRA, CDR2 YSYEKL. The CDR3 has 14 residues. V lost 3 bases and J lost 1, with 9 bases in between.

The J gene is TRBJ2-2, the V gene TRBV6-5, with 8 bases that match TRBD1. The CDR3 sequence is 14 residues long. Trimming removed 8 bases from V and 4 bases from J; junction bases left unmatched: 6. Germline assignment: CDR1 MNHEY and CDR2 SVGAGI. Written as DNA, the CDR3 is TGTGCCAGCTGGGGACAGGTTTTCACCGGGGAGCTGTTTTTT. Protein product: CASWGQVFTGELFF.

The rearrangement uses TRBV27 and TRBJ1-3, with D maybe TRBD1 (6 bases). This CDR3 comprises 15 residues. CDR1 and CDR2 (germline): MNHEY, SMNVEV (reference sequence). The germline V and J ends were trimmed by 1 base and 4 bases, with 11 bases remaining between them. The CDR3 nucleotides read TGTGCCAGCAGTTTATTTTCTGGGGGCGGAAACACCATATATTTT. The encoded protein is CASSLFSGGGNTIYF.

The chain's CDR3 is CASSPPGLVDYNEQFF. CDR3 nucleotide sequence: TGTGCCAGCAGCCCACCGGGACTAGTCGACTACAATGAGCAGTTCTTC. This rearrangement joins TRBV7-6 to TRBJ2-1; 8 nucleotides agree with TRBD2. Germline lookup yields CDR1 SGHVS and CDR2 FNYEAQ. The CDR3 contains 16 residues. V dropped 5 bases and J dropped 3; count of bases not matched to a gene: 9. The full variable domain, rest sourced from reference TRBV7-6 and TRBJ2-1, is GAGVSQSPRYKVTKRGQDVALRCDPISGHVSLYWYRQALGQGPEFLTYFNYEAQQDKSGLPNDRFSAERPEGSISTLTIQRTEQRDSAMYRCASSPPGLVDYNEQFFGPGTRLTVL.

The chain combines TRBV5-1 with TRBJ2-7; the D gene is possibly TRBD2 (5 bases). CDR3 length equals 16 residues. Trimming pared 0 bases from V and 4 bases from J, leaving 17 bases between. The germline V gene encodes CDR1 SGHRS and CDR2 YFSETQ. The chain's CDR3 is CASSLGRLSGRYEQYF. The DNA of the CDR3 is TGCGCCAGCAGCTTGGGGAGGCTAAGCGGCCGGTACGAGCAGTACTTC.

The rearrangement joins TRBV28 to TRBJ2-7, with TRBD2 identical over 7 bases. There are 15 residues in the CDR3. Trimming removed 6 bases from V and 0 bases from J; junction bases left unmatched: 8. Germline V gene lookup returns CDR1 MDHEN and CDR2 SYDVKM. Written as DNA, the CDR3 is TGTGCCAGCAGACTCACTAGCGACAACTCCTACGAGCAGTACTTC. This codes for CASRLTSDNSYEQYF.

This clone was counted once. CDR3: CASTLWAGGRAGGELFF. In DNA form, the CDR3 reads TGTGCCAGTACCTTGTGGGCGGGAGGCCGGGCTGGCGGGGAGCTGTTTTTT. This rearrangement joins TRBV19 to TRBJ2-2, with 8 bases identical to TRBD2. Germline CDR1 reads LNHDA; CDR2 reads SQIVND (reference sequence). The CDR3 has 17 amino acids. V lost 7 bases and J lost 7; bases outside the gene matches: 17.

The gene calls are TRBV11-2 and TRBJ2-5; 7 nucleotides match TRBD1. CDR1 SGHAT and CDR2 FQNNGV come from the germline V gene. Trimming removed 4 bases from V and 3 bases from J; junction bases left unmatched: 5. This CDR3 has 14 residues. The CDR3 nucleotides are TGTGCCAGCAGCTCTTACGACAGGGAAGAGACCCAGTACTTC. This codes for CASSSYDREETQYF.

This chain links TRBV9 with TRBJ2-1; 7 nucleotides agree with TRBD2. V trimming: 3 bases; J trimming: 3 bases; junction bases outside the gene matches: 3. Germline V gene data show CDR1 as SGDLS and CDR2 as YYNGEE. The CDR3 consists of 14 residues. The CDR3 nucleotides read TGTGCCAGCAGCGGAGCTAGCGGCTACAATGAGCAGTTCTTC. It codes for CASSGASGYNEQFF. The complete variable domain, with remaining parts taken from reference TRBV9 and TRBJ2-1, reads DSGVTQTPKHLITATGQRVTLRCSPRSGDLSVYWYQQSLDQGLQFLIQYYNGEERAKGNILERFSAQQFPDLHSELNLSSLELGDSALYFCASSGASGYNEQFFGPGTRLTVL.

The chain combines TRBV30 with TRBJ2-1, with unresolved D. Germline V gives CDR1 GTSNPN, CDR2 SVGIG (reference sequence). Trimming pared 0 bases from V and 6 bases from J, leaving 6 bases between. The CDR3 length is 12 residues. The CDR3 protein is CAWSVRVNEQFF. The CDR3 DNA sequence: TGTGCCTGGAGTGTAAGGGTCAATGAGCAGTTCTTC. Filled out from reference TRBV30 and TRBJ2-1, the complete variable domain reads SQTIHQWPATLVQPVGSPLSLECTVEGTSNPNLYWYRQAAGRGLQLLFYSVGIGQISSEVPQNLSASRPQDRQFILSSKKLLLSDSGFYLCAWSVRVNEQFFGPGTRLTVL.

The chain employs TRBV11-2 and TRBJ2-7; TRBD2 aligns across 12 bases. From germline, CDR1 is SGHAT and CDR2 FQNNGV. CDR3 length equals 17 residues. The V gene end was trimmed by 2 bases and the J gene end by 4 bases; junction bases not matched to a gene: 9. CDR3 protein: CASSLPRTSGIRYEQYF. DNA of the CDR3: TGTGCCAGCAGCTTACCTCGGACTAGCGGGATCAGGTACGAGCAGTACTTC.